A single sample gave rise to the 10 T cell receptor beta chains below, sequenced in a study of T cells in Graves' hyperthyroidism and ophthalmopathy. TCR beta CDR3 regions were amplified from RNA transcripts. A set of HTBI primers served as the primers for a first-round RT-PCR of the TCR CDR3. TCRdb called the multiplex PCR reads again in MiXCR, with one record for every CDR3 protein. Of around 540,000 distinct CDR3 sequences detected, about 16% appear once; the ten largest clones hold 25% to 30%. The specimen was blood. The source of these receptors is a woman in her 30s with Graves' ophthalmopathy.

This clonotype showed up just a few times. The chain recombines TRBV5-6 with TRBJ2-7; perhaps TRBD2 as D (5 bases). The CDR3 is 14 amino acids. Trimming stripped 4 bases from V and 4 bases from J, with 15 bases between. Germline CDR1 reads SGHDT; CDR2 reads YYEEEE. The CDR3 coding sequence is TGTGCCAGCAGCGGAGGTAGCGACTCATACGAGCAGTACTTC. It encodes CASSGGSDSYEQYF.

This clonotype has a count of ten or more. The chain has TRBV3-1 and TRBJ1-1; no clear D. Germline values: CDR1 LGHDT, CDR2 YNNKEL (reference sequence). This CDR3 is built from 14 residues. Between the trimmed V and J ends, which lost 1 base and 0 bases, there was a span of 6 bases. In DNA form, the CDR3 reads TGTGCCAGCAGCCAAGCGGCAGTGAACACTGAAGCTTTCTTT. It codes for CASSQAAVNTEAFF. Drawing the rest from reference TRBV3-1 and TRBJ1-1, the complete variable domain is DTAVSQTPKYLVTQMGNDKSIKCEQNLGHDTMYWYKQDSKKFLKIMFSYNNKELIINETVPNRFSPKSPDKAHLNLHINSLELGDSAVYFCASSQAAVNTEAFFGQGTRLTVV.

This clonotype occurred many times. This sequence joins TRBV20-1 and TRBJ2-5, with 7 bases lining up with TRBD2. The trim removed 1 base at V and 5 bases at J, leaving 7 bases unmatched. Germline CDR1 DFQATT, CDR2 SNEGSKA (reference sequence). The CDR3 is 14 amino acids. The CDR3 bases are TGCAGTGCTAGAGTTTGGGGGGGATCGGAGACCCAGTACTTC. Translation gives CSARVWGGSETQYF.

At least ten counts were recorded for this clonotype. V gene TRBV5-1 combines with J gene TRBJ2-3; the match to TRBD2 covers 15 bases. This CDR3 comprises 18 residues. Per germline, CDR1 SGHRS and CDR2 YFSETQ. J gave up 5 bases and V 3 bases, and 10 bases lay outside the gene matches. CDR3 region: CASSSSSGLAGGGDTQYF. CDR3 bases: TGCGCCAGCAGCTCATCCTCGGGACTAGCGGGAGGAGGAGATACGCAGTATTTT. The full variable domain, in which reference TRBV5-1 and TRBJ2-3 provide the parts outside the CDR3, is KAGVTQTPRYLIKTRGQQVTLSCSPISGHRSVSWYQQTPGQGLQFLFEYFSETQRNKGNFPGRFSGRQFSNSRSEMNVSTLELGDSALYLCASSSSSGLAGGGDTQYFGPGTRLTVL.

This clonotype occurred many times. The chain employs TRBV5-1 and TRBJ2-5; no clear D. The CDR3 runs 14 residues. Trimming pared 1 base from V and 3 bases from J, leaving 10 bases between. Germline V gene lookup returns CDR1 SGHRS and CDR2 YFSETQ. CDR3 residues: CASSLNAAEETQYF. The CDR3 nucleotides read TGCGCCAGCAGCTTGAACGCGGCTGAAGAGACCCAGTACTTC.

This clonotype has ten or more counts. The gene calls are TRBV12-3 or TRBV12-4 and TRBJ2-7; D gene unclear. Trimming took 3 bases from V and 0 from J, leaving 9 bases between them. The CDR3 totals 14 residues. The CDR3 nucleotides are TGTGCCAGCAGTTTCAGGCGAGGCTCCTACGAGCAGTACTTC. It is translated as CASSFRRGSYEQYF.

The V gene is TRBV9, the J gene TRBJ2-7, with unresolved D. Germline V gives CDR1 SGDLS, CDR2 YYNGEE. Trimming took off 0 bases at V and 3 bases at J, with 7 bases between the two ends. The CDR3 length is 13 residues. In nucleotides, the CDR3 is TGTGCCAGCAGCGTAGAGGAGCACTACGAGCAGTACTTC. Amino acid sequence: CASSVEEHYEQYF. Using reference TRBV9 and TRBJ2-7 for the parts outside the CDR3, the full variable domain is DSGVTQTPKHLITATGQRVTLRCSPRSGDLSVYWYQQSLDQGLQFLIQYYNGEERAKGNILERFSAQQFPDLHSELNLSSLELGDSALYFCASSVEEHYEQYFGPGTRLTVT.

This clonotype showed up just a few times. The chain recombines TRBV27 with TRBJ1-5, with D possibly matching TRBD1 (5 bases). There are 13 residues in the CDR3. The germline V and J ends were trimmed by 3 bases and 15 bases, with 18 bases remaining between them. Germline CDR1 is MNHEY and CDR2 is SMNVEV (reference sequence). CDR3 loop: CASSFSGGRDRHF. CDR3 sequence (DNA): TGTGCCAGCAGTTTTTCCGGCGGAAGGGACCGGCATTTT.

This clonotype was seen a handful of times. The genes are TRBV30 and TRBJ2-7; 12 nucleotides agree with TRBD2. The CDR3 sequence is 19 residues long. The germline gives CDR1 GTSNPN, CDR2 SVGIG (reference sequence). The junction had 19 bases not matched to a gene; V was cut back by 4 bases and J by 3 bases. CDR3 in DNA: TGTGCCTGGACGGTCAACGCGGCTAGCGGGAGGGGGGGGGACTACGAGCAGTACTTC. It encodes CAWTVNAASGRGGDYEQYF.

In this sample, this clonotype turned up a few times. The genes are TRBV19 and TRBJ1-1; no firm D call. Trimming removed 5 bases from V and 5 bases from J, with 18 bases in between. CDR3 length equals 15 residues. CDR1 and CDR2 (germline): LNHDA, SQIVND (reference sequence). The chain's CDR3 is CASSARPKGGTEAFF. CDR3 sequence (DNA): TGTGCCAGTAGTGCTCGACCCAAGGGAGGAACTGAAGCTTTCTTT.